A selection of T cell receptor beta chains follows, all from one sample in a study of T cell responses to AZD1222 COVID-19 vaccine. Assay used: immunoSEQ multiplex PCR; TCRdb lists only in-frame clones, some missing. The table shows under 170,000 clones, with around 90% occurring only once. The specimen comprised peripheral blood, sampled 28 days after the second AZD1222 dose. The receptors here all came from an adult who received the AZD1222 COVID-19 vaccine. Each CDR3 is given with its conserved first and last residue. Each record gives: D gene, J gene, CDR3 length, V gene, clone size, CDR3 DNA, CDR3 protein. A D gene is named only where the DNA matches it firmly. Part of the rows lack a size; the others show once, few, many or a class for expanded clones.

.,TRBJ2-7,14,TRBV2,.,TGTGCCAGCAGTGGACAGGACTTCTCCTACGAGCAGTACTTC,CASSGQDFSYEQYF
.,TRBJ1-1,13,TRBV30,.,TGTGCCTGGTCCGGGACTACAAACACTGAAGCTTTCTTT,CAWSGTTNTEAFF
TRBD2,TRBJ2-1,16,TRBV5-1,.,TGCGCCAGCAGCGTAGGGGGACTAGTACCGGTGAGAGAGCAGTTCTTC,CASSVGGLVPVREQFF
.,TRBJ1-1,13,TRBV25-1,.,TGTGCCAGCAGCCGGGACCCCAGATCTGAAGCTTTCTTT,CASSRDPRSEAFF
.,TRBJ2-1,12,TRBV7-9,.,TGTGCCAGCACCTCTGGGTACAATGAGCAGTTCTTC,CASTSGYNEQFF
.,TRBJ1-6,12,TRBV5-4,.,TGTGCCAGCACAGGGTTCGATTCACCCCTCCACTTT,CASTGFDSPLHF
TRBD1,TRBJ1-5,17,TRBV7-9,.,TGTGCCAGCAGCTTACACGGACAGGGGGCAAACAATCAGCCCCAGCATTTT,CASSLHGQGANNQPQHF
TRBD2,TRBJ2-1,16,TRBV4-2,.,TGTGCCAGCAGCCACAGAACTAGCGGTACTTACAATGAGCAGTTCTTC,CASSHRTSGTYNEQFF
.,TRBJ1-2,14,TRBV5-1,.,TGCGCCAGCAGCTTGGATCAGCCTAACTATGGCTACACCTTC,CASSLDQPNYGYTF
.,TRBJ2-3,15,TRBV16,.,TGTGCCAGCAGCCAATTAGGGGAAAGCACAGATACGCAGTATTTT,CASSQLGESTDTQYF
TRBD2,TRBJ2-1,16,TRBV24-1,.,TGTGCCACCAGTGACACGCTAGCGGGGGCATACAATGAGCAGTTCTTC,CATSDTLAGAYNEQFF
.,TRBJ1-3,16,TRBV6-5,.,TGTGCCAGCAGTTACACACTTACGACGGCTGGAAACACCATATATTTT,CASSYTLTTAGNTIYF
.,TRBJ1-2,12,TRBV24-1,.,TGTGCCACCAGTGATTTTGGGTCCGTCTACACCTTC,CATSDFGSVYTF
TRBD2,TRBJ2-1,19,TRBV7-7,once,TGTGCCAGCAGCTTACTCGGGACTAGCGGGGGGACGGCCTACAATGAGCAGTTCTTC,CASSLLGTSGGTAYNEQFF
TRBD2,TRBJ2-2,15,TRBV5-1,.,TGCGCCAGCAGTGGTCTAGCGGCGGATGGCGGGGAGCTGTTTTTT,CASSGLAADGGELFF
TRBD2,TRBJ2-7,15,TRBV7-8,once,TGTGCCAGCAGCTCGAGACTAGCGGGAGTTACCGAGCAGTACTTC,CASSSRLAGVTEQYF
.,TRBJ2-1,17,TRBV2,.,TGTGCCAGCAGCCCTTGGGCAGCCGTAAAGAGCTACAATGAGCAGTTCTTC,CASSPWAAVKSYNEQFF
.,TRBJ1-5,17,TRBV6-4,.,TGTGCCAGCAGTGAATTAGTCAGTCGGGGGGTCGGTCAGCCCCAGCATTTT,CASSELVSRGVGQPQHF
.,TRBJ2-2,14,TRBV5-1,.,TGCGCCAGCAGACCACTCCCAAACACCGGGGAGCTGTTTTTT,CASRPLPNTGELFF
.,TRBJ2-2,11,TRBV12-3/TRBV12-4,.,TGTGCCAGCAGTTTTACCGGGGAGCTGTTTTTT,CASSFTGELFF
.,TRBJ2-2,14,TRBV10-2,.,TGCGCCGGCGGGGAACAGGGGAACACCGGGGAGCTGTTTTTT,CAGGEQGNTGELFF
.,TRBJ1-2,12,TRBV30,.,TGTGCCTGGAGTGGGGGCCTCGGGGGCTACACCTTC,CAWSGGLGGYTF
.,TRBJ2-7,13,TRBV6-5,once,TGTGCCAGCACTTGGACTACTAACTACGAGCAGTACTTC,CASTWTTNYEQYF
TRBD1,TRBJ1-1,15,TRBV5-4,.,TGTGCCAGCAGCTCCCCGGACAGGGGGCATACTGAAGCTTTCTTT,CASSSPDRGHTEAFF
.,TRBJ2-4,15,TRBV12-5,.,TGTGCTAGTGGTTTGGTCTCGATGAGGGGAAACATTCAGTACTTC,CASGLVSMRGNIQYF
.,TRBJ1-1,14,TRBV30,once,TGTGCCTGGAATCCCAAGGGAGTGGACACTGAAGCTTTCTTT,CAWNPKGVDTEAFF
TRBD1,TRBJ2-1,16,TRBV19,.,TGTGCCAGTAGTAAAAGGACAGGAACCGTAAACAATGAGCAGTTCTTC,CASSKRTGTVNNEQFF
TRBD2,TRBJ2-3,17,TRBV5-4,.,TGTGCCAGCAGCGCCCACCTAGCGGGAGGGCCAGCCGATACGCAGTATTTT,CASSAHLAGGPADTQYF
.,TRBJ1-5,12,TRBV5-6,.,TGTGCCAGCAGCCATCAAGATCAGCCCCAGCATTTT,CASSHQDQPQHF
.,TRBJ1-1,15,TRBV30,.,TGTGCCTGGAGCGCGAGGGGGGGCGTATGGACTGAAGCTTTCTTT,CAWSARGGVWTEAFF
.,TRBJ1-2,13,TRBV29-1,.,TGCAGCGTTGAAGATTGGGGGAAAGGTGGCTACACCTTC,CSVEDWGKGGYTF
.,TRBJ2-2,15,TRBV9,few,TGTGCCAGCAGCGTGCAGCCTAGCGTCCCCGGGGAGCTGTTTTTT,CASSVQPSVPGELFF
TRBD2,TRBJ2-7,15,TRBV5-6,.,TGTGCCAGCAGCCCGCTAGGGGCGGGAGTATACGAGCAGTACTTC,CASSPLGAGVYEQYF
.,TRBJ1-1,12,TRBV29-1,.,TGCAGCGTTACAGACCTGAACACTGAAGCTTTCTTT,CSVTDLNTEAFF
.,TRBJ2-7,15,TRBV25-1,.,TGTGCCAGCAGTGAAGTTACGCCTAGCTCCTACGAGCAGTACTTC,CASSEVTPSSYEQYF
.,TRBJ1-1,17,TRBV5-1,.,TGCGCCAGCAGCTTGGTCGGGCAGGTCAACATGAACACTGAAGCTTTCTTT,CASSLVGQVNMNTEAFF
TRBD1,TRBJ1-1,15,TRBV27,.,TGTGCCAGCAGCCGCTACAGGGGGCTGGGTACTGAAGCTTTCTTT,CASSRYRGLGTEAFF
TRBD2,TRBJ2-1,13,TRBV24-1,.,TGTGCCACTCGACTAGCGGGAGACAATGAGCAGTTCTTC,CATRLAGDNEQFF
.,TRBJ2-7,12,TRBV12-3/TRBV12-4,once,TGTGCCAGCAGTTTAGGGTCCTACGAGCAGTACTTC,CASSLGSYEQYF
.,TRBJ2-7,12,TRBV6-1,.,TGTGCCAGCAGTGAACGGCTCCGCGAGCAGTACTTC,CASSERLREQYF
.,TRBJ1-1,11,TRBV20-1,.,TGCAGTGCTAGTCAGGGCGTTGAAGCTTTCTTT,CSASQGVEAFF
.,TRBJ1-2,16,TRBV6-1,.,TGTGCCAGCAGTGAAGCGCGGGGGGCTGTCGGAAAGGGCTACACCTTC,CASSEARGAVGKGYTF
.,TRBJ1-6,12,TRBV7-6,.,TGTGCCAGCAGCTTAGAACATTCACCCCTCCACTTT,CASSLEHSPLHF
.,TRBJ1-2,13,TRBV30,few,TGTGCCTGGAGTGTCCCAGGGCGAGCCCCCCTCACCTTC,CAWSVPGRAPLTF
TRBD2,TRBJ2-1,15,TRBV5-6,.,TGTGCCAGCAGCTTGGCCAACAGCGGGAGGGGTGAGCAGTTCTTC,CASSLANSGRGEQFF
.,TRBJ2-7,11,TRBV12-3/TRBV12-4,.,TGTGCCAGCAGTTTGGGCTACGAGCAGTACTTC,CASSLGYEQYF
.,TRBJ2-7,12,TRBV7-9,.,TGTGCCAGCAGCCCGAGTGTGGGCGAGCAGTACTTC,CASSPSVGEQYF
TRBD1,TRBJ1-1,15,TRBV18,once,TGTGCCAGCTCACCCCGGGACAGGTCATATACTGAAGCTTTCTTT,CASSPRDRSYTEAFF
.,TRBJ2-7,14,TRBV16,.,TGTGCCAGCGGAGCCTTACAATCGCCATCCCAGCAGTACTTC,CASGALQSPSQQYF
.,TRBJ1-2,16,TRBV3-1/TRBV3-2,.,TGTGCCAGCAGCCAAGGGGGGGCAGGGGTTTTCTATGGCTACACCTTC,CASSQGGAGVFYGYTF
.,TRBJ2-7,14,TRBV6-1,.,TGTGCCAGCAGTGAAGAATGGGAAGGGAACGAGCAGTACTTC,CASSEEWEGNEQYF
.,TRBJ1-2,17,TRBV7-9,.,TGTGCCAGCAGCTCCGGCGGACTCGCAGGGTCTAACTATGGCTACACCTTC,CASSSGGLAGSNYGYTF